This TCR beta chain was sequenced in a study of CXCR3-negative and CXCR3-positive naive CD8 T cells. Concerning this clonotype itself: The antigen is undetermined.

Findings and limits, study-wide: Freshly isolated PBMCs were used in most assays, given partial CXCR3 loss after freezing.

The method, 5' RACE with UMI labels, was used to prepare the TRB cDNA libraries. TCRdb reprocessed the 5' RACE reads; each CDR3 protein has one entry and no DNA is given. The sample data list approximately 26,000 distinct CDR3 sequences. Sample: naive CXCR3- CD8+ T cells from blood. Subset noted: CD45RO-CCR7+CD27+CD95- naive CD8+ T cells lacking CXCR3 (TNR3-). The receptor's source is a human donor in good health. Some clones in this sample may be carry-over from other donors' samples.

The CDR3 protein is CASSMGGGYTF. The chain recombines TRBV7-8 with TRBJ1-2; no DNA is available, so the TRBD1 call from TCRdb remains unchecked. The V gene's germline CDR1 is SGHVS and CDR2 FQNEAQ. The CDR3 runs 11 residues.